This TCR beta chain was recovered during a study of T cells in Graves' hyperthyroidism and ophthalmopathy. CDR3 length: 18 amino acids. CDR1 is LGHNA, CDR2 YNFKEQ, per germline. V lost 4 bases, J lost 5 bases, and 14 bases stayed unmatched. TCR beta CDR3 sequences were amplified from RNA transcripts. The TCR CDR3 was amplified in a first-round RT-PCR using the HTBI primer set. TCRdb reanalysed the multiplex PCR reads using MiXCR and keeps one entry per CDR3 protein. The profile covers 160,000 or so distinct CDR3 sequences, with about a tenth appearing a single time and 22% taken by the ten largest. Comment on this clonotype: What it binds is not known.

Study results and caveats: The model's output predicted ophthalmopathy at a median of around 6.9 months prior to onset.

Material: blood. This sequence originates from a woman aged 18-29 years with Graves' hyperthyroidism that later progressed to Graves' ophthalmopathy. This rearrangement joins TRBV4-2 to TRBJ2-7, with 13 bases that match TRBD2. Here the CDR3 reads CASSPTGTSGNGVDEQYF. In DNA form, the CDR3 reads TGTGCCAGCAGCCCAACCGGGACTAGCGGGAACGGAGTGGACGAGCAGTACTTC.